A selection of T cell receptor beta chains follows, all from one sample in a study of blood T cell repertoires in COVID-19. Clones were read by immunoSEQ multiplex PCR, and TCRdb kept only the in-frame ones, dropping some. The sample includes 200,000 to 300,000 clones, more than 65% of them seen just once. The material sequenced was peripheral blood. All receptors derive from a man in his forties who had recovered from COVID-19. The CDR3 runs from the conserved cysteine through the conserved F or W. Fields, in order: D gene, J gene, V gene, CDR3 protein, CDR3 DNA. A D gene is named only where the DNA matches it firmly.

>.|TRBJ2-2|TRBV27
CASTKGIGELFF
TGTGCCAGCACGAAGGGGATCGGGGAGCTGTTTTTT
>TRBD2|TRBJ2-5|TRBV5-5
CASSLNLAGDLGETQYF
TGTGCCAGCAGCTTAAATCTAGCGGGGGACCTAGGAGAGACCCAGTACTTC
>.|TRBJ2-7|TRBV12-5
CASGSLEGEQYF
TGTGCTAGTGGTTCCCTCGAGGGCGAGCAGTACTTC
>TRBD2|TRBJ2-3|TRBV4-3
CASSQILAGGGADTQYF
TGCGCCAGCAGCCAGATACTAGCGGGGGGGGGTGCAGATACGCAGTATTTT
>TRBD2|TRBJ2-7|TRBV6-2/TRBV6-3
CASSQERDSSYEQYF
TGTGCCAGCAGTCAGGAGCGGGATTCCTCCTACGAGCAGTACTTC
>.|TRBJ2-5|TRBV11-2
CASEGLSGETQYF
TGTGCCAGCGAAGGACTATCAGGAGAGACCCAGTACTTC
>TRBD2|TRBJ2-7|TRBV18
CASSPVVAGGTHEQYF
TGTGCCAGCTCACCGGTGGTGGCGGGAGGTACCCACGAGCAGTACTTC
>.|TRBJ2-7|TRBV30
CAWSPGRGTAYEQYF
TGTGCCTGGAGTCCAGGGAGGGGGACGGCCTACGAGCAGTACTTC
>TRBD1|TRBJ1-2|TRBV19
CASSIGTGGGYTF
TGTGCCAGTAGTATCGGGACAGGGGGAGGCTACACCTTC
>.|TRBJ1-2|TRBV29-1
CSVAGGSAGYTF
TGCAGCGTGGCCGGAGGGTCGGCTGGCTACACCTTC
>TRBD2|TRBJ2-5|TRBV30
CAWSSSRGGTQETQYF
TGTGCCTGGAGCTCCTCCCGGGGGGGCACCCAAGAGACCCAGTACTTC
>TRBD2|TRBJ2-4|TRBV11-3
CASSLGGTSGNIQYF
TGTGCCAGCAGCTTAGGGGGGACTAGCGGAAACATTCAGTACTTC
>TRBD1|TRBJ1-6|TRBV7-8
CASSLATGTGYNSPLHF
TGTGCCAGCAGCTTAGCTACCGGGACAGGGTATAATTCACCCCTCCACTTT
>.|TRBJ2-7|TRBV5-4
CASSLTASYEQYF
TGTGCCAGCAGCTTGACAGCTTCCTACGAGCAGTACTTC
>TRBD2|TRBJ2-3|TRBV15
CATSRGYTGTSGREDTQYF
TGTGCCACCAGCAGAGGCTACACCGGGACTAGCGGGCGGGAAGATACGCAGTATTTT
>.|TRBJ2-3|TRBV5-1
CASSLVLDTDTQYF
TGCGCCAGCAGCTTGGTACTAGACACAGATACGCAGTATTTT
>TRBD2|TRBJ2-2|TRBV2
CASGRQLSGMLKWTGELFF
TGTGCCAGCGGAAGACAGCTTAGCGGGATGCTGAAGTGGACCGGGGAGCTGTTTTTT
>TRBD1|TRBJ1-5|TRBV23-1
CASTATGGAPKGRQPQHF
TGCGCCAGCACTGCGACAGGGGGCGCCCCGAAGGGCCGTCAGCCCCAGCATTTT
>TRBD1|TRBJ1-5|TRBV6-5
CASSRTGALSQPQHF
TGTGCCAGCAGTAGGACAGGGGCCCTCAGTCAGCCCCAGCATTTT
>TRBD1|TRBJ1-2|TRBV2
CASSGSGGIIGYTF
TGTGCCAGCAGTGGGTCAGGGGGCATTATTGGCTACACCTTC
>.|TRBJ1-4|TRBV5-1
CASSFSTDREKLFF
TGCGCCAGCAGCTTCTCGACAGACCGTGAAAAACTGTTTTTT
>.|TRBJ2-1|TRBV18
CASSPVLADEQFF
TGTGCCAGCTCACCTGTGCTAGCCGATGAGCAGTTCTTC